Described below is a single T cell receptor beta chain sequence and its context. Its antigen is as yet unknown. Unique-molecular-identifier-tagged TCR beta cDNA libraries were used. Some 500,000 cDNA molecules came from roughly 1 to 10 million T cells. MiXCR was run by TCRdb on the PCR reads, yielding one entry per CDR3 protein. Here the sample spans more than 500,000 distinct CDR3 sequences, roughly 34% being singletons. The sample is drawn from a study of post-analysis software for immune sequencing data. Overall study context: The study covered relapsing-remitting, secondary progressive and progressive-relapsing courses of multiple sclerosis.

Study findings and constraints: The five TRBV segments detected at higher frequency in patients than in controls included TRBV5-6, TRBV5-1 and TRBV20-1. Those samples that were prepared in the same batch co-clustered strongly by F measure. Relative to controls, patients with multiple sclerosis showed significantly lower normalized Chao1 diversity.

This CDR3 is built from 16 residues. Trimming took 7 bases from V and 0 from J; bases not matched to a gene: 9. Germline-derived CDR1 and CDR2 are SGHAT and FQNNGV. This chain links TRBV11-2 with TRBJ2-1; 7 bases are a match to TRBD2. Sequenced sample: blood. This receptor was taken from a girl aged 2 to 17 with multiple sclerosis. The CDR3 DNA sequence: TGTGCCAGCACCCCGGGAGGACGGATCTCCTACAATGAGCAGTTCTTC. Translation: CASTPGGRISYNEQFF.